These 20 T cell receptor beta chains came from one sample sequenced in a study of blood T cell repertoires in COVID-19. Profiling relied on immunoSEQ multiplex PCR, and the TCRdb table lists in-frame clones only, not all of them. This sample has roughly 66,000 clones; approximately 79% occur once, and the top ten carry just over 6.5%. The specimen was peripheral blood. All receptors come from a man between 60 and 70 years old with acute or convalescent COVID-19.

This clone occurred a few times. The chain couples TRBV19 to TRBJ1-2, with 8 bases matching TRBD1. This CDR3 has 14 residues. Germline CDR1 is LNHDA and CDR2 is SQIVND (reference sequence). Trimming cost V 10 bases and J 4 bases; bases outside gene matches: 11. The chain's CDR3 is CATTGGPRAYGYTF. The CDR3 DNA reads as TGTGCCACTACAGGGGGTCCTAGGGCCTATGGCTACACCTTC.

The J gene is TRBJ1-2, the V gene TRBV19; no clear D gene. Germline V gene lookup returns CDR1 LNHDA and CDR2 SQIVND (reference sequence). Trimming took off 3 bases at V and 8 bases at J, with 22 bases between the two ends. The CDR3 sequence is 16 residues long. CDR3 nucleotide sequence: TGTGCCAGTAGTATGAAATCGTCGACAAGGTTAAGCGGCTACACCTTC. Encoded protein: CASSMKSSTRLSGYTF.

This chain connects TRBV11-2 to TRBJ1-2; no reliable D call. Germline loops: CDR1 SGHAT, CDR2 FQNNGV. V shed 5 bases and J shed 4 bases, with 8 bases lying between them. The CDR3 consists of 12 residues. The CDR3 DNA reads TGTGCCAGCAGCGCGACGGGCTATGGCTACACCTTC. It yields the protein CASSATGYGYTF.

The chain is built from TRBV3-1 (or the pseudogene TRBV3-2) and TRBJ2-7; no clear D gene. Germline loops: CDR1 LGHDT, CDR2 YNNKEL (reference sequence). The CDR3 is 12 amino acids. Trimming stripped 1 base from V and 5 bases from J, with 6 bases between. The CDR3 bases are TGTGCCAGCAGCCAAGTAGAGAACGAGCAGTACTTC. Its protein product is CASSQVENEQYF.

This chain joins TRBV5-1 and TRBJ1-5; D is unresolved. CDR1 SGHRS and CDR2 YFSETQ come from the germline V gene. The germline V and J ends were trimmed by 0 bases and 6 bases, with 10 bases remaining between them. The CDR3 has 14 amino acids. The CDR3 reads CASSLDSGFQPQHF. The CDR3 DNA is TGCGCCAGCAGCTTGGACTCAGGTTTTCAGCCCCAGCATTTT.

Only one count was recorded for this clone. The chain recombines TRBV11-2 with TRBJ2-1; 8 bases align to TRBD1. The CDR3 has 12 amino acids. Trimming removed 8 bases from V and 3 bases from J; junction bases left unmatched: 0. Germline V gene data show CDR1 as SGHAT and CDR2 as FQNNGV. The CDR3 coding sequence is TGTGCCAGCGGACAGGGCTACAATGAGCAGTTCTTC. It codes for CASGQGYNEQFF. Drawing the rest from reference TRBV11-2 and TRBJ2-1, the complete variable domain is EAGVAQSPRYKIIEKRQSVAFWCNPISGHATLYWYQQILGQGPKLLIQFQNNGVVDDSQLPKDRFSAERLKGVDSTLKIQPAKLEDSAVYLCASGQGYNEQFFGPGTRLTVL.

This clone has a handful of counts. The chain uses TRBV25-1 and TRBJ1-1; 8 bases align to TRBD1. The ends lost 5 bases at V and 1 base at J; junction bases unmatched: 9. CDR3 length: 16 residues. The germline CDR1 and CDR2 sequences are MGHDK and SYGVNS. The CDR3 reads CASSRQGAVGNTEAFF. In nucleotides, the CDR3 is TGTGCCAGCAGTCGCCAGGGGGCTGTGGGGAACACTGAAGCTTTCTTT.

The gene calls are TRBV4-2 and TRBJ2-2, with 9 positions matching TRBD2. The CDR3 runs to 18 residues. CDR1 is LGHNA and CDR2 is YNFKEQ in the germline V gene. The ends lost 1 base at V and 1 base at J; junction bases unmatched: 7. The CDR3 sequence is CASSQVSALAGNTGELFF. CDR3 bases: TGTGCCAGCAGCCAAGTTTCGGCACTAGCGGGGAACACCGGGGAGCTGTTTTTT.

This chain connects TRBV18 to TRBJ2-5, with TRBD1 identical over 7 bases. J was trimmed by 2 bases and V by 3 bases; bases with no gene match: 9. Germline assignment: CDR1 KGHSH and CDR2 LQKENI. The CDR3 has 16 residues. Written as DNA, the CDR3 is TGTGCCAGCTCACCCCGGGACAGTATCAAACAAGAGACCCAGTACTTC. This translates into CASSPRDSIKQETQYF.

CDR3 protein: CASSLVSGTGAEQFF. Here the CDR3 DNA reads TGTGCCAGCAGCTTAGTTTCCGGGACAGGGGCTGAGCAGTTCTTC. This chain joins TRBV11-3 and TRBJ2-1, with TRBD1 matching over 10 bases. This CDR3 region has 15 residues. Germline-derived CDR1 and CDR2 are SGHNT and YENEEA. After removal of 1 base from V and 9 bases from J, the junction contained 6 bases not matched to a gene.

The chain employs TRBV9 and TRBJ2-1; the D gene is possibly TRBD2 (6 bases). There are 15 residues in the CDR3. Trimming stripped 0 bases from V and 3 bases from J, with 10 bases between. CDR1 and CDR2 from the germline V gene are SGDLS and YYNGEE. This CDR3 reads CASSVVAALYNEQFF. The CDR3 nucleotides are TGTGCCAGCAGCGTAGTAGCGGCGCTCTACAATGAGCAGTTCTTC.

This clone came up once. The chain links TRBV2 to TRBJ2-3; D gene unclear. In germline, CDR1 is SNHLY, CDR2 FYNNEI. V was shortened by 7 bases and J by 1 base, with 15 bases between the two germline ends. The CDR3 covers 15 residues. The CDR3 here is CASTGWSGGTDTQYF. CDR3 bases: TGTGCCAGCACCGGTTGGAGTGGTGGCACAGATACGCAGTATTTT.

The genes are TRBV6-2 or TRBV6-3 and TRBJ2-5; possibly TRBD2 for D (5 bases). There are 14 residues in the CDR3. Germline values: CDR1 MNHEY, CDR2 SVGEGT. The V and J ends lost 5 bases and 1 base respectively, with 11 bases between them. In nucleotides, the CDR3 is TGTGCCAGCAGTCCGGGATTAATCCAAGAGACCCAGTACTTC. It specifies CASSPGLIQETQYF.

The count of this clone is one. The chain uses TRBV19 and TRBJ1-2, with D perhaps TRBD1 (5 bases). Trimming cost V 6 bases and J 7 bases, with 12 bases left between them. The CDR3 sequence is 12 residues long. Germline CDR1 is LNHDA and CDR2 is SQIVND (reference sequence). DNA for the CDR3: TGTGCCAGTAGGGGAGGGGAGTCTGGCTACACCTTC. It codes for CASRGGESGYTF.

The V call is TRBV29-1, the J call TRBJ1-2; TRBD1 matches at 8 bases. The CDR3 is 15 amino acids. CDR1 is SQVTM and CDR2 is ANQGSEA in the germline V gene. Unmatched junction bases numbered 8, after V lost 4 bases and J lost 1 base. The CDR3 coding sequence is TGCAGCGTTGCAGGGGGCAAGTGGGGTAACTATGGCTACACCTTC. It yields the protein CSVAGGKWGNYGYTF.

This rearrangement joins TRBV6-5 to TRBJ1-4; TRBD1 matches at 7 bases. This CDR3 is 14 amino acids long. Losses at the gene ends were 8 bases for V and 7 bases for J; bases not matched to a gene: 10. CDR1 MNHEY and CDR2 SVGAGI come from the germline V gene. CDR3 protein: CASLRTGESEKLFF. The CDR3 DNA follows: TGTGCCAGCTTACGTACAGGGGAAAGTGAAAAACTGTTTTTT.

The chain combines TRBV6-5 with TRBJ2-3; maybe TRBD2 (6 bases). The CDR3 is 16 amino acids. The V gene's germline CDR1 is MNHEY and CDR2 SVGAGI. V gave up 4 bases and J gave up 1 base, with 15 bases separating them. The CDR3 reads CASSSLKGGGTDTQYF. The DNA for the CDR3 is TGTGCCAGCAGTTCTCTGAAAGGCGGGGGCACAGATACGCAGTATTTT.

This chain connects TRBV7-9 to TRBJ2-2, with D unclear. V shed 8 bases and J shed 5 bases, with 15 bases lying between them. There are 14 residues in the CDR3. From germline, CDR1 is SEHNR and CDR2 FQNEAQ (reference sequence). The CDR3 sequence is CASGYLQNTGELFF. Here the CDR3 DNA reads TGTGCCAGCGGATACCTACAGAATACCGGGGAGCTGTTTTTT.

The chain uses TRBV5-6 and TRBJ1-2, with 7 bases aligning to TRBD1. Germline V gene lookup returns CDR1 SGHDT and CDR2 YYEEEE. Unmatched junction bases numbered 10, after V lost 4 bases and J lost 1 base. The CDR3 loop spans 16 amino acids. The CDR3 coding sequence is TGTGCCAGCAGCCCGACAGGGAAGGGGGTTAACTATGGCTACACCTTC. Amino acid sequence: CASSPTGKGVNYGYTF. Using reference TRBV5-6 and TRBJ1-2 for the parts outside the CDR3, the full variable domain is DAGVTQSPTHLIKTRGQQVTLRCSPKSGHDTVSWYQQALGQGPQFIFQYYEEEERQRGNFPDRFSGHQFPNYSSELNVNALLLGDSALYLCASSPTGKGVNYGYTFGSGTRLTVV.

The chain couples TRBV5-4 to TRBJ2-1; D perhaps matches TRBD2 (5 bases). The CDR3 has 16 amino acids. The V gene's germline CDR1 is SGHNT and CDR2 YYREEE (reference sequence). Trimming removed 6 bases at V and 0 bases at J, with 16 bases between. The CDR3 DNA reads TGTGCCAGCACCATAGGATCGGCGGGCTCCTACAATGAGCAGTTCTTC. Translating it yields CASTIGSAGSYNEQFF.